These 20 T cell receptor beta chains came from one sample sequenced in a study of T cells after posttransplantation cyclophosphamide. Sampled 1 year posttransplant, controls received myeloablative marrow transplants, methotrexate and a calcineurin inhibitor. The assay was immunoSEQ multiplex PCR, and TCRdb's table has in-frame clones only and misses some. Of about 9,900 clones in the sample, 88% are singletons; the top ten hold around a quarter. The sequenced sample was PBMCs, obtained after an allogeneic stem cell transplant with a calcineurin inhibitor and methotrexate. The receptors originated from a male patient aged 30 to 40 who received an allogeneic stem cell transplant from an unrelated donor, was CMV-positive, and had no GVHD. Some of the T cells might come from the graft donor.

The chain recombines TRBV10-3 with TRBJ2-3; the match to TRBD1 covers 9 bases. The J segment lost 0 bases and the V segment lost 6 bases, leaving 7 bases of the junction unmatched. The CDR3 contains 16 residues. The germline CDR1 and CDR2 sequences are ENHRY and SYGVKD. This CDR3 is CAIRPYRGRSTDTQYF. The CDR3 nucleotides read TGTGCCATCAGACCCTACAGGGGGCGCAGCACAGATACGCAGTATTTT.

This clone showed up just once. The chain recombines TRBV2 with TRBJ1-1, with a tentative D call TRBD1 (5 bases). V was trimmed by 5 bases and J by 7 bases, leaving 14 bases between them. The CDR3 has 13 amino acids. Germline loops: CDR1 SNHLY, CDR2 FYNNEI. CDR3 nucleotides: TGTGCCAGCAGTCCTCACGGGGGGGGTGAAGCTTTCTTT. This codes for CASSPHGGGEAFF.

The CDR3, as DNA: TGCAGCGTCACCCCGGGGGGGAAGGGGTATACGCAGTATTTT. Translating it yields CSVTPGGKGYTQYF. The chain employs TRBV29-1 and TRBJ2-3; 8 bases are shared with TRBD2. The J segment lost 7 bases and the V segment lost 6 bases, leaving 12 bases of the junction unmatched. CDR3 length: 14 amino acids. Germline V CDR1 and CDR2: SQVTM, ANQGSEA.

The chain recombines TRBV4-1 with TRBJ1-5; D is undetermined. The V end lost 5 bases, the J end lost 10 bases, and 18 bases lay between the germline ends. The CDR3 extends over 14 amino acids. The germline gives CDR1 MGHRA, CDR2 YSYEKL. The CDR3 region is CASSKGRRDDPQHF. CDR3 nucleotide sequence: TGCGCCAGCAGCAAAGGACGGAGGGATGATCCCCAGCATTTT.

The chain recombines TRBV2 with TRBJ1-2, with D possibly matching TRBD1 (6 bases). CDR3 size: 13 residues. Germline CDR1 SNHLY, CDR2 FYNNEI. Between the trimmed V and J ends, which lost 2 bases and 8 bases, there was a span of 12 bases. CDR3 coding DNA: TGTGCCAGCAGTGAACGGGGGGCGAAAGGCTACACCTTC. Translation gives CASSERGAKGYTF.

The chain uses TRBV6-5 and TRBJ1-6; TRBD1 might be the D (5 bases). The CDR3 extends over 13 amino acids. The V end was cut by 6 bases, the J end by 10 bases, with 13 bases between. Germline assignment: CDR1 MNHEY and CDR2 SVGAGI. CDR3 in amino acids: CASSRGLVSPLHF. The CDR3 region has the DNA TGTGCCAGCAGCCGGGGGTTAGTCTCACCCCTCCACTTT.

The chain recombines TRBV4-3 with TRBJ2-3, with TRBD1 as a possible D gene (6 bases). The germline V gene encodes CDR1 LGHNA and CDR2 YSLEER. CDR3 length equals 15 residues. V was clipped by 4 bases and J by 6 bases, with 17 bases between them. CDR3 nucleotide sequence: TGCGCCAGCAGCCCAACCAGGGGCGAGGGGGATACGCAGTATTTT. Its protein is CASSPTRGEGDTQYF.

The chain recombines TRBV6-5 with TRBJ2-2; D may be TRBD1 (6 bases). The CDR3 contains 15 residues. Trimming left V 7 bases short and J 6 bases short, with 18 bases between. In germline, CDR1 is MNHEY, CDR2 SVGAGI. This chain's CDR3 is CASTAGTYFSGELFF. CDR3 nucleotide sequence: TGTGCCAGCACGGCCGGGACATACTTCTCCGGGGAGCTGTTTTTT.

The J gene is TRBJ2-7, the V gene TRBV2; 10 bases are a match to TRBD2. The CDR3 is 16 residues long. Germline CDR1 SNHLY, CDR2 FYNNEI. The ends lost 2 bases at V and 4 bases at J; junction bases unmatched: 8. Here the CDR3 reads CASSERASGSHYEQYV. The DNA of the CDR3 is TGTGCCAGCAGTGAACGGGCTAGCGGGAGTCATTACGAGCAGTACGTC.

V usage is TRBV18 and J usage is TRBJ2-7; D ambiguous. CDR1 and CDR2 from the germline V gene are KGHSH and LQKENI. The CDR3 is 13 residues long. V was shortened by 2 bases and J by 2 bases, with 7 bases between the two germline ends. The CDR3: CASSPNSAYEQYF. In DNA, the CDR3 is TGTGCCAGCTCACCAAACAGTGCCTACGAGCAGTACTTC.

V usage is TRBV7-2 and J usage is TRBJ2-1; 9 bases match TRBD2. The CDR3 length is 14 residues. V gave up 7 bases and J gave up 10 bases; unmatched junction bases: 11. Germline V gene sequence: CDR1 SGHTA, CDR2 FQGNSA. In nucleotides, the CDR3 is TGTGCCAGCAATCGGGGACTAGCTAACCGAGAGCAGTTCTTC. Its protein is CASNRGLANREQFF. Based on the CDR3 plus reference TRBV7-2 and TRBJ2-1, the full variable domain is GAGVSQSPSNKVTEKGKDVELRCDPISGHTALYWYRQSLGQGLEFLIYFQGNSAPDKSGLPSDRFSAERTGGSVSTLTIQRTQQEDSAVYLCASNRGLANREQFFGPGTRLTVL.

The rearrangement links TRBV7-9 to TRBJ2-4, with 8 bases identical to TRBD1. V lost 4 bases to trimming and J lost 2 bases; unmatched junction nucleotides: 4. Germline-derived CDR1 and CDR2 are SEHNR and FQNEAQ (reference sequence). CDR3 size: 15 residues. CDR3 residues: CASSSGRGPKNIQYF. The CDR3 DNA is TGTGCCAGCAGCTCGGGCAGGGGGCCCAAAAACATTCAGTACTTC.

This clone was seen just once. The chain carries TRBV2 and TRBJ2-5; perhaps TRBD1 as D (7 bases). This CDR3 is 15 amino acids long. V lost 4 bases and J 5 bases, leaving 17 bases between the germline ends. Germline V lookup: CDR1 SNHLY, CDR2 FYNNEI. CDR3 DNA sequence: TGTGCCAGCAGTGCAGGAGGGGGCTTTGGTGAGACCCAGTACTTC. Amino acid sequence: CASSAGGGFGETQYF.

The CDR3 DNA sequence: TGTGCCAGCAGCGTAGGAAGCGGGAGTCTTTACGAGCAGTACTTC. The encoded protein is CASSVGSGSLYEQYF. V is TRBV9 and J is TRBJ2-7; the match to TRBD2 covers 8 bases. The germline CDR1 and CDR2 sequences are SGDLS and YYNGEE. CDR3 length: 15 residues. J was trimmed by 4 bases and V by 0 bases; bases with no gene match: 6.

CDR3 amino acids: CASSLEWTSGRVEQFF. The CDR3 nucleotides read TGTGCCAGCAGCTTAGAGTGGACTAGCGGGAGAGTTGAGCAGTTCTTC. V and J are TRBV11-2 and TRBJ2-1, with 13 bases identical to TRBD2. The CDR3 is made up of 16 amino acids. Germline CDR1 is SGHAT and CDR2 is FQNNGV. The V segment lost 0 bases and the J segment 9 bases; nucleotides outside the gene matches: 5.

The rearrangement uses TRBV10-3 and TRBJ2-5, with unresolved D. CDR3 size: 14 residues. Trimming cost V 2 bases and J 3 bases, with 10 bases left between them. Germline lookup yields CDR1 ENHRY and CDR2 SYGVKD. CDR3 residues: CAISEAAREETQYF. CDR3 DNA sequence: TGTGCCATCAGTGAGGCTGCTAGAGAAGAGACCCAGTACTTC.

The chain uses TRBV11-2 and TRBJ2-1; a weak D match, TRBD2 (5 bases). CDR1 is SGHAT and CDR2 is FQNNGV in the germline V gene. The CDR3 loop spans 15 amino acids. Between the trimmed V and J ends, which lost 1 base and 7 bases, there was a span of 14 bases. CDR3 sequence: CASSLGTSTGNEQFF. The DNA of the CDR3 is TGTGCCAGCAGCTTAGGGACTTCCACGGGGAATGAGCAGTTCTTC.

The chain is built from TRBV5-5 and TRBJ1-2; weak D call: TRBD1 (6 bases). Looked up from germline, CDR1 is SGHKS and CDR2 is YYEKEE (reference sequence). CDR3 length: 16 amino acids. Deletions cut 2 bases from V and 3 bases from J, with 17 bases between. CDR3: CASSLVLAQGDYGYTF. The CDR3 coding sequence is TGTGCCAGCAGCTTAGTTCTGGCACAGGGAGACTATGGCTACACCTTC.

V gene TRBV7-6 combines with J gene TRBJ2-3; TRBD2 aligns across 14 bases. J lost 0 bases, V lost 4 bases, and 9 bases had no gene match. From germline, CDR1 is SGHVS and CDR2 FNYEAQ. The CDR3 covers 19 residues. The CDR3 loop is CASSSGLAGASASTDTQYF. Here the CDR3 DNA reads TGTGCCAGCAGCTCGGGACTAGCGGGAGCGAGTGCTAGCACAGATACGCAGTATTTT.

In its sample, this clone was seen a few times. The chain employs TRBV10-3 and TRBJ1-1; perhaps TRBD1 as D (5 bases). The V end lost 10 bases, the J end lost 3 bases, and 9 bases lay between the germline ends. The CDR3 spans 11 residues. Per germline, CDR1 ENHRY and CDR2 SYGVKD. The CDR3 coding sequence is TGTGCCACGACGGGGGACACTGAAGCTTTCTTT. It is translated as CATTGDTEAFF.